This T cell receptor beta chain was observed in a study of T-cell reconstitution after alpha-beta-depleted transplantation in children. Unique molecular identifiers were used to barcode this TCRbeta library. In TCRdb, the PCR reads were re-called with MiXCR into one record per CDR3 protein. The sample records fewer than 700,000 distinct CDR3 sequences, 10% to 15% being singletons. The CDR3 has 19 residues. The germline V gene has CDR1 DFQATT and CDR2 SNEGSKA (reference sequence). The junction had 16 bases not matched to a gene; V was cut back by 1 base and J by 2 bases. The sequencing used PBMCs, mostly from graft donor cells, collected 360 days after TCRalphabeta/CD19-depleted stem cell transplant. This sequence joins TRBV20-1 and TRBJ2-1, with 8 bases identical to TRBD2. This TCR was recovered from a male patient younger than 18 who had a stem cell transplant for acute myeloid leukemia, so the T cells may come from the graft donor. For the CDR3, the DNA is TGCAGTGCTAGAGTTCTTAGCGGGATCTCCCGTCGAGCCTACAATGAGCAGTTCTTC. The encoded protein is CSARVLSGISRRAYNEQFF.